Sequencing of this T cell receptor beta chain was carried out in a study of cytomegalovirus exposure and HLA in healthy donors. Background on the study: Researchers previously reported finding 90 million to 130 million unique TCR beta sequences from roughly 180 million T cells.

On this clone itself: Its antigen is not known.

Notes on the study in general: It was assumed in the presence/absence analyses that sequencing depth was roughly uniform across donors. As a later analysis showed, a missense DCLRE1C variant was linked to trimming of TCR beta V- and J-genes. Investigators reported 150 to 200 TCR beta chains as tied to cytomegalovirus.

This PCR relied on a set of 60 Vbeta primers and 13 Jbeta primers. Assay used: immunoSEQ multiplex PCR; TCRdb lists only in-frame clones, some missing. The table has roughly 180,000 clones, more than 80% seen once. V shed 0 bases and J shed 2 bases, with 14 bases lying between them. The germline gives CDR1 MNHNS, CDR2 SASEGT. This CDR3 region has 17 residues. This clonotype was obtained from a man between 18 and 35 years old in good health and CMV-seronegative. This rearrangement joins TRBV6-1 to TRBJ1-3; D not certain. The source material was PBMCs. CDR3: CASSEALLTWTGNTIYF. CDR3 nucleotides: TGTGCCAGCAGTGAAGCCTTACTAACTTGGACTGGAAACACCATATATTTT.